The sequence of this T cell receptor beta chain was determined in a study of cytomegalovirus exposure and HLA in healthy donors. General study points: Cytomegalovirus-associated status was assigned to more than 150 TCR beta chains. Among the CMV-associated chains, three were confirmed in vitro as specific for CMV antigens.

In the case of this clone: Its target is unknown.

The method was immunoSEQ multiplex PCR; TCRdb's version includes in-frame clones alone and lacks a portion of them. The data show about 120,000 clones, 88% seen once. This CDR3 is 15 amino acids long. CDR1 and CDR2 from the germline V gene are KGHSH and LQKENI. The V end was cut by 2 bases, the J end by 2 bases, with 10 bases between. V gene TRBV18 combines with J gene TRBJ1-3; D is undetermined. This clonotype was obtained from a woman aged 18 to 35 in good health and CMV-seropositive. The sequencing sample was made of PBMCs. CDR3 loop: CASSPSGSPGNTIYF. CDR3 nucleotide sequence: TGTGCCAGCTCACCATCGGGGAGCCCTGGAAACACCATATATTTT.